A single TCR beta chain is shown here with its context. Antigen specificity is unknown. This sample was included in a study of regulatory T cells in long-lasting Graves disease. Across the study: The term persistent Graves' disease signified upward of 5 years on antithyroid drugs with positive TSH receptor antibodies.

The time point here: persistent/refractory GD, antithyroid drugs over 5 years with positive TRAb. The TCR library was made from RNA that had been extracted from PBMCs in TRIzol. Regarding the study as a whole: Authors noted too few samples as a limitation.

To make TCR beta libraries, researchers used iRepertoire HTBI primers and Arm-PCR of CDR3 regions. TCRdb processed the multiplex PCR reads anew with MiXCR; each CDR3 protein has one entry. The repertoire includes some 370,000 distinct CDR3 sequences, 20% to 25% of them detected once, and more than 20% sits in the top ten. This TCR was recovered from a female donor with Graves disease. The sample here was peripheral blood mononuclear cells (PBMCs), taken when the disease was refractory, from a patient treated with antithyroid drugs.

The CDR3 DNA sequence: TGTGCCAGCAGTTTATCGAGGGGGACCGGGTCACCCCTCCACTTT. It is translated as CASSLSRGTGSPLHF. The V call is TRBV12-3 or TRBV12-4, the J call TRBJ1-6; perhaps TRBD1 as D (6 bases). This CDR3 contains 15 residues. V lost 2 bases and J lost 10, with 15 bases in between.